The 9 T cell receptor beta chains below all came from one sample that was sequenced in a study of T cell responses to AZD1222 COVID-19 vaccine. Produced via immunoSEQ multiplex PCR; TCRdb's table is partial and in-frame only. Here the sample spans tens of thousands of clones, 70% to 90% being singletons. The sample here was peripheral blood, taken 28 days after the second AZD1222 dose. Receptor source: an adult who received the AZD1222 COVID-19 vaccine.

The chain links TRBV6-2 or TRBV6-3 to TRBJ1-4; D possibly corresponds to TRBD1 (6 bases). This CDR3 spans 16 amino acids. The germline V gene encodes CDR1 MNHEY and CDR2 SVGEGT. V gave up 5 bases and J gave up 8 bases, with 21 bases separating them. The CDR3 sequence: CASSASPRDTLEKLFF. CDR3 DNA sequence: TGTGCCAGCAGTGCCTCCCCACGGGACACCTTGGAAAAACTGTTTTTT.

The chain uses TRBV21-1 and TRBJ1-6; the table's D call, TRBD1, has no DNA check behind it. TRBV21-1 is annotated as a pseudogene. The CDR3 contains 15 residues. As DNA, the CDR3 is TGTGCCAGCAGCAGTGGGACAAATAGAGATTCACCCCTCCACTTT. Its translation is CASSSGTNRDSPLHF.

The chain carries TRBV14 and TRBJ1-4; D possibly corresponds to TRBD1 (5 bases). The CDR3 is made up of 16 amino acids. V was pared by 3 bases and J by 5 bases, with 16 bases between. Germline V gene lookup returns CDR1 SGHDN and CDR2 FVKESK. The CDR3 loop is CASSQVDSAGNEKLFF. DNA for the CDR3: TGTGCCAGCAGCCAGGTTGACAGCGCAGGGAATGAAAAACTGTTTTTT.

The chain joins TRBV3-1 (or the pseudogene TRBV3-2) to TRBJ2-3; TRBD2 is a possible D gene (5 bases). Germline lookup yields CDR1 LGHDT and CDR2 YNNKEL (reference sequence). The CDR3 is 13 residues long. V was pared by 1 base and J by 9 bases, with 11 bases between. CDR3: CASSQGESGTQYF. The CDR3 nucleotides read TGTGCCAGCAGCCAAGGGGAGTCGGGGACGCAGTATTTT.

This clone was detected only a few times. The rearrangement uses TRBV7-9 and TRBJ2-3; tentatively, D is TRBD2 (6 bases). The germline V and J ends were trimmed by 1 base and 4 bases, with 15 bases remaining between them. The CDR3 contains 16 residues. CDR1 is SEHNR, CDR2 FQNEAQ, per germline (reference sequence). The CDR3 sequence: CASSLEAGLQSDTQYF. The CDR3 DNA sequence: TGTGCCAGCAGCTTAGAGGCGGGGCTTCAATCAGATACGCAGTATTTT.

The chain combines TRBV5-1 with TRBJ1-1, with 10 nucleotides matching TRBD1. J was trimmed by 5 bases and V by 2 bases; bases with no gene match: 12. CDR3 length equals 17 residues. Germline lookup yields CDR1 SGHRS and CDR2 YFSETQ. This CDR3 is CASSFESRWTGGTEAFF. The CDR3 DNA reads TGCGCCAGCAGCTTTGAATCTCGATGGACAGGGGGGACTGAAGCTTTCTTT.

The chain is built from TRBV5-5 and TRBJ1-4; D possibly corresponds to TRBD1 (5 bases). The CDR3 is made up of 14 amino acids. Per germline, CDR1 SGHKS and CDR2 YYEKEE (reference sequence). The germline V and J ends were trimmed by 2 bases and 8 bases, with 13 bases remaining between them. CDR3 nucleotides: TGTGCCAGCAGCTTTTCGGGCTGGGGCGAAAAACTGTTTTTT. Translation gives CASSFSGWGEKLFF.

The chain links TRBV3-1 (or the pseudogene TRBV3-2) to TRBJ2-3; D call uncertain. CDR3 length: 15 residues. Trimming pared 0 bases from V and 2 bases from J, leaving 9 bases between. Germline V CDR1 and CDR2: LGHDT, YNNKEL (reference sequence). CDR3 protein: CASSQDQIPTDTQYF. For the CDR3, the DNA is TGTGCCAGCAGCCAAGATCAGATTCCCACAGATACGCAGTATTTT.

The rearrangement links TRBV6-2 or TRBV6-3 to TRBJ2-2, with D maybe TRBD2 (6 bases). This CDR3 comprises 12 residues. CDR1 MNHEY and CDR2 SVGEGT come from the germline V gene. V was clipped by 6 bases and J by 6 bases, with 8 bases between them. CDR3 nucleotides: TGTGCCAGCAGCCGGGACTCCGGGGAGCTGTTTTTT. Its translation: CASSRDSGELFF.